These 25 T cell receptor beta chains share one sample of origin, sequenced in a study of blood T cell repertoires in COVID-19. Using immunoSEQ multiplex PCR, the repertoire was profiled, and TCRdb retains in-frame clones only, with some absent. The sample carries roughly 80,000 clones, 84% recorded once. Material for sequencing was peripheral blood. Source of these receptors: a man aged 50 to 59 with acute or convalescent COVID-19.

The chain is built from TRBV6-2 or TRBV6-3 and TRBJ1-2, with a weak D call TRBD1 (5 bases). The germline V and J ends were trimmed by 6 bases and 7 bases, with 9 bases remaining between them. The germline V gene encodes CDR1 MNHEY and CDR2 SVGEGT. The CDR3 runs to 11 residues. CDR3 residues: CASSRGAGYTF. Written as DNA, the CDR3 is TGTGCCAGCAGCCGGGGCGCTGGCTACACCTTC.

CDR3 DNA: TGTGCCAGCAGCTTAGGGGGCTCATTCCCCTCGGAGCAGTTCTTC. It is translated as CASSLGGSFPSEQFF. J is TRBJ2-1 and V is TRBV7-2; TRBD1 is a possible D gene (5 bases). The CDR3 contains 15 residues. Germline V CDR1 and CDR2: SGHTA, FQGNSA. Trimming shortened V by 1 base and J by 10 bases, and 17 bases separated the two germline ends.

J is TRBJ1-4 and V is TRBV27; no reliable D call. Trimming took off 0 bases at V and 8 bases at J, with 19 bases between the two ends. The germline V gene encodes CDR1 MNHEY and CDR2 SMNVEV (reference sequence). The CDR3 is made up of 17 amino acids. CDR3 loop: CASSLSKVGSGEEKLFF. The CDR3 DNA sequence: TGTGCCAGCAGTTTATCGAAGGTGGGGAGCGGGGAGGAAAAACTGTTTTTT.

The genes are TRBV7-9 and TRBJ1-3; unclear D gene. Germline V gene sequence: CDR1 SEHNR, CDR2 FQNEAQ (reference sequence). V dropped 0 bases and J dropped 3 bases, with 9 bases sitting between them. The CDR3 is made up of 15 amino acids. CDR3 loop: CASSLAGSIGNTIYF. The CDR3 region has the DNA TGTGCCAGCAGCTTAGCGGGGAGCATTGGAAACACCATATATTTT.

The V call is TRBV27, the J call TRBJ1-6, with 11 bases fitting TRBD1. Trimming took 3 bases from V and 7 from J; bases not matched to a gene: 8. CDR3 length: 17 amino acids. From germline, CDR1 is MNHEY and CDR2 SMNVEV (reference sequence). The CDR3 sequence is CASSFGQGAALNSPLHF. The CDR3 region has the DNA TGTGCCAGCAGTTTTGGACAGGGGGCTGCCCTAAATTCACCCCTCCACTTT.

This clone was recorded a few times. V is TRBV4-3 and J is TRBJ1-1, with D possibly being TRBD1 (6 bases). This CDR3 is 16 amino acids long. The germline CDR1 and CDR2 sequences are LGHNA and YSLEER. With 1 base removed from V and 4 bases from J, the gap between germline ends came to 16 bases. The CDR3 coding sequence is TGCGCCAGCAGCCAAGTGGGCCGGGGGGCGGTCACTGAAGCTTTCTTT. The encoded protein is CASSQVGRGAVTEAFF.

The chain uses TRBV28 and TRBJ2-7, with TRBD2 matching 10 bases. The CDR3 length is 15 residues. V gave up 6 bases and J gave up 3 bases; unmatched junction bases: 8. The germline CDR1 and CDR2 sequences are MDHEN and SYDVKM. The CDR3 nucleotides read TGTGCCAGCAGGTCTACTAGCGGGGTTGGCTACGAGCAGTACTTC. Translating it yields CASRSTSGVGYEQYF.

The chain uses TRBV5-1 and TRBJ1-2; tentative D call: TRBD1 (6 bases). CDR3 size: 13 residues. The germline gives CDR1 SGHRS, CDR2 YFSETQ. V was cut by 0 bases and J by 8 bases, with 11 bases left in between. The CDR3 here is CASSLDTGLGYTF. CDR3 sequence (DNA): TGCGCCAGCAGCTTGGATACAGGGTTAGGCTACACCTTC.

The chain employs TRBV6-6 and TRBJ1-1, with D maybe TRBD1 (5 bases). V gave up 7 bases and J gave up 3 bases, with 6 bases separating them. This CDR3 is 11 amino acids long. Germline V gene data show CDR1 as MNHNY and CDR2 as SVGAGI (reference sequence). The DNA for the CDR3 is TGTGCCAGCAAAGGGGACACTGAAGCTTTCTTT. Translation: CASKGDTEAFF.

V and J are TRBV7-6 and TRBJ2-7; perhaps TRBD1 as D (7 bases). CDR1 SGHVS and CDR2 FNYEAQ come from the germline V gene. The CDR3 is made up of 13 amino acids. The V end was cut by 5 bases, the J end by 5 bases, with 13 bases between. In nucleotides, the CDR3 is TGTGCCAGCAGCGGAGGGACAGCGGACGAGCAGTACTTC. Protein product: CASSGGTADEQYF. Looking up the rest from reference TRBV7-6 and TRBJ2-7 gives the full variable domain: GAGVSQSPRYKVTKRGQDVALRCDPISGHVSLYWYRQALGQGPEFLTYFNYEAQQDKSGLPNDRFSAERPEGSISTLTIQRTEQRDSAMYRCASSGGTADEQYFGPGTRLTVT.

The chain links TRBV12-3 or TRBV12-4 to TRBJ1-6; 7 bases are a match to TRBD1. With V trimmed by 7 bases and J by 10 bases, 4 bases remained unmatched. The CDR3 has 12 residues. The CDR3 coding sequence is TGTGCCAGCAACGACAGGGTGTCACCCCTCCACTTT. Translated: CASNDRVSPLHF.

The chain is built from TRBV19 and TRBJ2-7, with 13 bases matching TRBD2. Germline trimming cut 1 base from V and 6 bases from J; bases unmatched to any gene: 3. The CDR3 extends over 15 amino acids. The germline CDR1 and CDR2 sequences are LNHDA and SQIVND (reference sequence). The DNA for the CDR3 is TGTGCCAGTAGTATAGGACTAGCGGGAGGCAGCGAGCAGTACTTC. Its translation is CASSIGLAGGSEQYF.

This clone was detected a few times. The rearrangement joins TRBV3-1 (or the pseudogene TRBV3-2) to TRBJ2-1; TRBD2 matches at 11 bases. Germline trimming cut 5 bases from V and 0 bases from J; bases unmatched to any gene: 15. Looked up from germline, CDR1 is LGHDT and CDR2 is YNNKEL (reference sequence). The CDR3 totals 20 residues. This chain's CDR3 is CASSKGLAGGSSHSYNEQFF. The CDR3 DNA reads TGTGCCAGCAGCAAAGGGCTAGCGGGAGGATCTAGTCACTCCTACAATGAGCAGTTCTTC.

The V gene is TRBV6-5, the J gene TRBJ2-7; 7 nucleotides align to TRBD1. Germline lookup yields CDR1 MNHEY and CDR2 SVGAGI. V lost 2 bases, J lost 0 bases, and 4 bases stayed unmatched. CDR3 length: 15 amino acids. CDR3 nucleotides: TGTGCCAGCAGTTACGGGACAGCCCACTCCTACGAGCAGTACTTC. This encodes CASSYGTAHSYEQYF.

This chain joins TRBV6-2 or TRBV6-3 and TRBJ1-1; the D gene is possibly TRBD1 (6 bases). Trimming removed 5 bases from V and 5 bases from J, with 15 bases in between. The V gene's germline CDR1 is MNHEY and CDR2 SVGEGT. The length of the CDR3 is 14 residues. The CDR3 nucleotides read TGTGCCAGCAGTCAACAGGGATTGGGGACTGAAGCTTTCTTT. As protein: CASSQQGLGTEAFF.

This clone was picked up a small number of times. The chain recombines TRBV5-1 with TRBJ1-2, with 10 bases identical to TRBD1. Germline-derived CDR1 and CDR2 are SGHRS and YFSETQ. This CDR3 is 15 amino acids long. Losses at the gene ends were 6 bases for V and 4 bases for J; bases not matched to a gene: 9. The DNA for the CDR3 is TGCGCCAGCACCAAGACAGGGGGCGCGGGCTATGGCTACACCTTC. Protein: CASTKTGGAGYGYTF.

The chain carries TRBV19 and TRBJ1-5; TRBD1 is a possible D gene (6 bases). CDR3 length: 14 amino acids. CDR1 is LNHDA and CDR2 is SQIVND in the germline V gene (reference sequence). Trimming shortened V by 6 bases and J by 6 bases, and 15 bases separated the two germline ends. In DNA form, the CDR3 reads TGTGCCAGTAGCCTACAGGGCCTGGGTCAGCCCCAGCATTTT. Amino acid sequence: CASSLQGLGQPQHF. Together with reference TRBV19 and TRBJ1-5, the CDR3 gives the full variable domain: DGGITQSPKYLFRKEGQNVTLSCEQNLNHDAMYWYRQDPGQGLRLIYYSQIVNDFQKGDIAEGYSVSREKKESFPLTVTSAQKNPTAFYLCASSLQGLGQPQHFGDGTRLSIL.

The chain combines TRBV30 with TRBJ2-7; 12 bases are shared with TRBD1. The J segment lost 6 bases and the V segment lost 1 base, leaving 4 bases of the junction unmatched. The CDR3 is 14 residues long. Looked up from germline, CDR1 is GTSNPN and CDR2 is SVGIG (reference sequence). The CDR3 coding sequence is TGTGCCTGGAGTGGAAGGGACAGGGGGCGCGAGCAGTACTTC. It codes for CAWSGRDRGREQYF.

The gene calls are TRBV6-6 and TRBJ1-2, with 7 bases identical to TRBD1. Unmatched junction bases numbered 9, after V lost 8 bases and J lost 3 bases. CDR1 is MNHNY and CDR2 is SVGAGI in the germline V gene (reference sequence). This CDR3 spans 14 amino acids. The CDR3 loop reads CASLRAQGDYGYTF. DNA of the CDR3: TGTGCCAGCTTGAGGGCCCAGGGGGACTATGGCTACACCTTC.

The chain has TRBV6-6 and TRBJ1-1, with 7 bases fitting TRBD1. The CDR3 extends over 14 amino acids. J gave up 1 base and V 6 bases, and 5 bases lay outside the gene matches. Germline V gives CDR1 MNHNY, CDR2 SVGAGI (reference sequence). CDR3 sequence (DNA): TGTGCCAGCAGGGTAGGACAGGCGAACACTGAAGCTTTCTTT. It yields the protein CASRVGQANTEAFF.

This clone was counted a few times. Within the sample, other DNA sequences also encode this same CDR3. The CDR3 reads CASSQDLASQETQYF. CDR3 nucleotide sequence: TGCGCCAGCAGCCAAGATCTGGCTAGTCAAGAGACCCAGTACTTC. The chain uses TRBV4-3 and TRBJ2-5; D remains unclear. In germline, CDR1 is LGHNA, CDR2 YSLEER. V lost 0 bases, J lost 2 bases, and 10 bases lay in between. This CDR3 has 15 residues.

V usage is TRBV5-8 and J usage is TRBJ2-5, with no clear D. The V gene lost 0 bases and the J gene lost 3 bases, with 9 bases spanning the gap. Germline-derived CDR1 and CDR2 are SGHTS and YDEGEE. This CDR3 has 14 residues. CDR3 bases: TGTGCCAGCAGCTTGGATCCAGGCGAAGAGACCCAGTACTTC. Protein sequence: CASSLDPGEETQYF.

The V and J genes are TRBV5-1 and TRBJ2-2, with D possibly matching TRBD1 (7 bases). This CDR3 spans 16 amino acids. V was trimmed by 2 bases and J by 5 bases, leaving 16 bases between them. The V gene's germline CDR1 is SGHRS and CDR2 YFSETQ. CDR3 nucleotide sequence: TGCGCCAGCAGCTTCCCGCGACAGGGAGGAACCGGGGAGCTGTTTTTT. It translates to CASSFPRQGGTGELFF.

The J gene is TRBJ2-7, the V gene TRBV27; 9 bases map to TRBD1. The germline V gene encodes CDR1 MNHEY and CDR2 SMNVEV (reference sequence). The CDR3 consists of 15 residues. The V gene end was trimmed by 4 bases and the J gene end by 5 bases; junction bases not matched to a gene: 9. The CDR3 here is CASSSPGQGINEQYF. The DNA for the CDR3 is TGTGCCAGCAGTTCCCCGGGACAGGGTATCAACGAGCAGTACTTC.

This chain joins TRBV2 and TRBJ2-1; 7 positions match TRBD2. This CDR3 has 13 amino acids. Germline CDR1 reads SNHLY; CDR2 reads FYNNEI. V was clipped by 5 bases and J by 8 bases; unmatched bases: 6. DNA for the CDR3: TGTGCCAGCAGTCTTTCGGGGGGTTATGAGCAGTTCTTC. Amino acids: CASSLSGGYEQFF.